This T cell receptor (beta chain) was sequenced for a study of cytomegalovirus exposure and HLA in healthy donors. Study-wide results and limits: The study listed roughly 160 cytomegalovirus-associated TCR beta chains.

About this clone itself: Its antigen is as yet unknown.

The primer mix had 60 Vbeta and 13 Jbeta primers. Produced via immunoSEQ multiplex PCR; TCRdb's table is partial and in-frame only. Of fewer than 120,000 clones listed, approximately 86% are singletons. In germline, CDR1 is GTSNPN, CDR2 SVGIG (reference sequence). Trimming took 2 bases from V and 7 from J, leaving 12 bases between them. CDR3 length: 13 residues. The rearrangement joins TRBV30 to TRBJ1-5, with D hard to call. The sequence was obtained from a man aged 35-49 years in good health and CMV-seronegative. The sample comprised PBMCs. As DNA, the CDR3 is TGTGCCTGGAGTTCTGCGGTAGAGCAGCCCCAGCATTTT. Translation: CAWSSAVEQPQHF.